A selection of T cell receptor beta chains follows, all from one sample in a study of memory CD4+ T cells and cytomegalovirus serostatus. Using immunoSEQ multiplex PCR, the repertoire was profiled, and TCRdb retains in-frame clones only, with some absent. The sample carries about 52,000 clones, around 83% recorded once. Material for sequencing was memory CD4+ T cells from blood. The source is an adult in good health and CMV-seropositive. CDR3s include the opening cysteine and the closing phenylalanine or tryptophan. The order of the fields is J gene, clone size, D gene, V gene, CDR3 protein, CDR3 DNA. D genes are given only for firm matches. Rows may omit the clone size; those that give it use once, few, many or a size class.

TRBJ1-2,-,-,TRBV7-9,CASSSGQRDGYTF,TGTGCCAGCAGCTCCGGACAGAGGGATGGCTACACCTTC
TRBJ2-7,-,TRBD2,TRBV6-1,CASSAYRTSGYEQYF,TGTGCCAGCAGTGCCTACCGGACTAGCGGCTACGAGCAGTACTTC
TRBJ1-1,-,-,TRBV15,CATSRVGGFDTEAFF,TGTGCCACCAGCAGAGTCGGGGGCTTCGACACTGAAGCTTTCTTT
TRBJ2-1,-,TRBD2,TRBV18,CASSTSVKGYEQFF,TGTGCCAGCTCCACTAGCGTCAAAGGCTATGAGCAGTTCTTC
TRBJ2-5,once,TRBD2,TRBV29-1,CSVDTGGGTQYF,TGCAGCGTTGATACCGGGGGGGGGACCCAGTACTTC
TRBJ2-7,-,-,TRBV28,CASSTGGTADYEQYF,TGTGCCAGCAGTACGGGCGGGACAGCTGACTACGAGCAGTACTTC
TRBJ1-1,-,-,TRBV10-3,CAIRKETEAFF,TGTGCCATCAGAAAGGAGACTGAAGCTTTCTTT
TRBJ1-4,-,-,TRBV5-6,CASSFGKLFF,TGTGCCAGCAGCTTCGGTAAACTGTTTTTT
TRBJ2-3,few,-,TRBV29-1,CSVDAGNTDTQYF,TGCAGCGTTGATGCGGGGAACACAGATACGCAGTATTTT
TRBJ1-2,-,TRBD1,TRBV7-2,CASSFAAGGSYGYTF,TGTGCCAGCAGCTTTGCGGCAGGGGGTTCCTACGGCTACACCTTC
TRBJ2-5,-,TRBD1,TRBV27,CASRTGLETQYF,TGTGCCAGCCGGACAGGGCTGGAGACCCAGTACTTC
TRBJ2-3,-,-,TRBV11-2,CASSPRGMIGPDTQYF,TGTGCCAGCAGCCCCCGGGGGATGATCGGCCCAGATACGCAGTATTTT
TRBJ2-1,few,TRBD2,TRBV7-9,CASSSVIAGESYNEQFF,TGTGCCAGCAGCTCAGTCATAGCGGGAGAATCCTACAATGAGCAGTTCTTC
TRBJ1-6,-,TRBD1,TRBV27,CASSSTTGGVTPLHF,TGTGCCAGCAGTTCTACGACAGGGGGCGTCACACCCCTCCACTTT
TRBJ2-2,-,-,TRBV5-1,CASSLVQSNTGELFF,TGCGCCAGCAGCTTGGTGCAGTCGAACACCGGGGAGCTGTTTTTT
TRBJ2-7,-,-,TRBV2,CASSTRGSSYEQYF,TGTGCCAGCAGTACTAGGGGGAGCTCCTACGAGCAGTACTTC